This note documents a single T cell receptor beta chain sequence. Each of the donors was a healthy bone marrow donor. The data derive from a study of cytomegalovirus exposure and HLA in healthy donors. This PCR relied on a set of 60 Vbeta primers and 13 Jbeta primers. Measured with immunoSEQ multiplex PCR; TCRdb has only the in-frame clones, and not every one. The listing contains under 90,000 clones. The CDR3 extends over 14 amino acids. V was trimmed by 2 bases and J by 4 bases, leaving 8 bases between them. Germline V gene data show CDR1 as SNHLY and CDR2 as FYNNEI. This TCR was recovered from a man aged 45-60 years in good health and CMV-seropositive. The genes are TRBV2 and TRBJ2-2, with D unresolved. Material: PBMCs. The CDR3 reads CASSELVGTGELFF. CDR3 DNA sequence: TGTGCCAGCAGTGAACTAGTGGGCACCGGGGAGCTGTTTTTT.